The 22 T cell receptor beta chains reported below all come from one sample, sequenced in a study of OX40 agonist ivuxolimab in advanced cancers. The protocol was immunoSEQ multiplex PCR, while the TCRdb copy is restricted to in-frame clones and leaves out a portion. The profile shows around 50,000 clones, 88% of them singletons. The source material was CD4+ or CD8+ T cells sorted from blood, sampled in a trial of the OX40 agonist ivuxolimab. All receptors come from an adult with an advanced solid tumor such as melanoma, head and neck, liver or kidney cancer.

A single count supports this clone. The chain has TRBV15 and TRBJ2-2, with 8 bases matching TRBD2. With V trimmed by 1 base and J by 5 bases, 6 bases remained unmatched. The CDR3 spans 16 residues. CDR1 and CDR2 from the germline V gene are LNHNV and YYDKDF (reference sequence). The CDR3 DNA reads as TGTGCCACCAGCAGAGTTAGCGGGGTCAGAACCGGGGAGCTGTTTTTT. Encoded protein: CATSRVSGVRTGELFF.

This rearrangement joins TRBV7-4 to TRBJ2-5; either TRBD1 or TRBD2 may supply D (5 bases each). In germline, CDR1 is SGHVT, CDR2 SQSDAQ. The CDR3 spans 16 residues. The ends were cut back, 5 bases at V and 3 bases at J, with 19 bases in the middle. This CDR3 is CASSHVPGTEKETQYF. As DNA, the CDR3 is TGTGCCAGCAGCCACGTCCCCGGGACGGAAAAAGAGACCCAGTACTTC.

Only a few counts were recorded for this clone. V usage is TRBV2 and J usage is TRBJ2-2; D is perhaps TRBD1 (5 bases). The V end was cut by 7 bases, the J end by 1 base, with 13 bases between. The CDR3 length is 15 residues. Germline-derived CDR1 and CDR2 are SNHLY and FYNNEI. CDR3 amino acids: CASKVQAVNTGELFF. Here the CDR3 DNA reads TGTGCCAGCAAGGTACAGGCAGTGAACACCGGGGAGCTGTTTTTT.

V and J are TRBV2 and TRBJ2-7; D might be TRBD2 (6 bases). V was pared by 4 bases and J by 3 bases, with 13 bases between. This CDR3 has 14 residues. Germline loops: CDR1 SNHLY, CDR2 FYNNEI. CDR3 amino acids: CASSGDGLNYEQYF. The CDR3 DNA reads as TGTGCCAGCAGTGGCGACGGACTAAACTACGAGCAGTACTTC. The whole variable domain, remainder taken from reference TRBV2 and TRBJ2-7, is EPEVTQTPSHQVTQMGQEVILRCVPISNHLYFYWYRQILGQKVEFLVSFYNNEISEKSEIFDDQFSVERPDGSNFTLKIRSTKLEDSAMYFCASSGDGLNYEQYFGPGTRLTVT.

The chain couples TRBV11-1 to TRBJ1-1; D is uncertain. The V gene's germline CDR1 is SGHAT and CDR2 FQDESV (reference sequence). The CDR3 covers 14 residues. Deletions cut 4 bases from V and 7 bases from J, with 16 bases between. CDR3 nucleotides: TGTGCCAGCAGCTCCCTAATCGCCCATAATGAAGCTTTCTTT. This encodes CASSSLIAHNEAFF. Supplemented by reference TRBV11-1 and TRBJ1-1, the full variable domain reads EAEVAQSPRYKITEKSQAVAFWCDPISGHATLYWYRQILGQGPELLVQFQDESVVDDSQLPKDRFSAERLKGVDSTLKIQPAELGDSAMYLCASSSLIAHNEAFFGQGTRLTVV.

The chain is built from TRBV9 and TRBJ2-3, with unresolved D. The V and J ends lost 4 bases and 7 bases respectively, with 10 bases between them. Germline V gene sequence: CDR1 SGDLS, CDR2 YYNGEE. This CDR3 has 12 residues. The CDR3 DNA reads TGTGCCAGCAGCCAAGAGGCATATACGCAGTATTTT. It specifies CASSQEAYTQYF.

CDR3 protein: CASSFAGSTYEQYF. In DNA, the CDR3 is TGTGCCAGCAGCTTCGCCGGGAGCACCTACGAGCAGTACTTC. The rearrangement joins TRBV11-3 to TRBJ2-7; perhaps TRBD2 as D (6 bases). V dropped 3 bases and J dropped 2 bases, with 11 bases sitting between them. Germline values: CDR1 SGHNT, CDR2 YENEEA. This CDR3 contains 14 residues.

The chain is built from TRBV6-1 and TRBJ2-1; 9 bases match TRBD1. Germline V gene sequence: CDR1 MNHNS, CDR2 SASEGT. Trimming removed 7 bases from V and 6 bases from J; junction bases left unmatched: 7. The CDR3 has 14 amino acids. The CDR3 loop reads CASIPETGGNEQFF. In DNA, the CDR3 is TGTGCCAGCATCCCCGAGACAGGGGGCAATGAGCAGTTCTTC.

The rearrangement uses TRBV29-1 and TRBJ1-2, with D perhaps TRBD1 (5 bases). Germline V gene lookup returns CDR1 SQVTM and CDR2 ANQGSEA. The germline V and J ends were trimmed by 7 bases and 8 bases, with 14 bases remaining between them. The CDR3 is 11 amino acids. The CDR3 loop is CSGGGMSGYTF. The CDR3 region has the DNA TGCAGCGGTGGGGGGATGTCAGGCTACACCTTC.

This rearrangement joins TRBV30 to TRBJ2-3; 7 bases map to TRBD1. In germline, CDR1 is GTSNPN, CDR2 SVGIG (reference sequence). This CDR3 has 14 amino acids. V was clipped by 2 bases and J by 0 bases; unmatched bases: 2. In DNA, the CDR3 is TGTGCCTGGAGTCCGGGACAGAGCACAGATACGCAGTATTTT. Protein product: CAWSPGQSTDTQYF.

Judged by abundance, this clone is medium-sized (0.01 to 0.1%). This chain connects TRBV6-1 to TRBJ2-2; D not certain. Germline loops: CDR1 MNHNS, CDR2 SASEGT. The CDR3 extends over 12 amino acids. Trimming pared 4 bases from V and 5 bases from J, leaving 5 bases between. The CDR3 DNA sequence: TGTGCCAGCAGTGTTGGGACCGGGGAGCTGTTTTTT. Protein sequence: CASSVGTGELFF.

The V gene is TRBV5-1, the J gene TRBJ1-1; D is unresolved. The CDR3 covers 13 residues. Germline-derived CDR1 and CDR2 are SGHRS and YFSETQ. Trimming removed 3 bases from V and 0 bases from J, with 6 bases in between. DNA of the CDR3: TGCGCCAGCAGCTCGGGCCTGAACACTGAAGCTTTCTTT. Its protein product is CASSSGLNTEAFF.

The V call is TRBV2, the J call TRBJ1-3, with TRBD1 matching over 7 bases. This CDR3 spans 16 amino acids. CDR1 is SNHLY and CDR2 is FYNNEI in the germline V gene. V was pared by 6 bases and J by 0 bases, with 8 bases of the junction left unmatched. The CDR3 region has the DNA TGTGCCAGCAGCAGGGACAGCTTGAGCTCTGGAAACACCATATATTTT. This sequence encodes CASSRDSLSSGNTIYF.

V and J are TRBV25-1 and TRBJ1-5; D not resolved. The V end lost 4 bases, the J end lost 11 bases, and 15 bases lay between the germline ends. The CDR3 contains 13 residues. The germline V gene encodes CDR1 MGHDK and CDR2 SYGVNS. The DNA of the CDR3 is TGTGCCAGCAGTGCCTGGGGATTACAGACCCAGCATTTT. Encoded protein: CASSAWGLQTQHF.

The chain joins TRBV21-1 to TRBJ2-5. TRBV21-1 is a pseudogene locus. The CDR3 extends over 12 amino acids. This CDR3 is CASSKDPQTQYF. The CDR3 DNA reads TGTGCCAGCAGCAAAGACCCACAGACCCAGTACTTC.

This clone was counted a few times. The chain combines TRBV9 with TRBJ1-1, with 12 positions matching TRBD1. The CDR3 runs 16 residues. V shed 2 bases, J shed 4 bases, and the junction held 6 bases outside the gene matches. Germline V gene lookup returns CDR1 SGDLS and CDR2 YYNGEE. In DNA, the CDR3 is TGTGCCAGCAGCGTTGGGACAGGGGGCGGAGGCACTGAAGCTTTCTTT. It yields the protein CASSVGTGGGGTEAFF. The full variable domain, in which reference TRBV9 and TRBJ1-1 provide the parts outside the CDR3, is DSGVTQTPKHLITATGQRVTLRCSPRSGDLSVYWYQQSLDQGLQFLIQYYNGEERAKGNILERFSAQQFPDLHSELNLSSLELGDSALYFCASSVGTGGGGTEAFFGQGTRLTVV.

The chain combines TRBV5-4 with TRBJ2-7; 7 bases agree with TRBD1. From germline, CDR1 is SGHNT and CDR2 YYREEE (reference sequence). The CDR3 extends over 14 amino acids. Trimming at V came to 4 bases and at J to 0 bases, leaving 4 bases not matched to a gene. The CDR3 coding sequence is TGTGCCAGCAGCCTACGACAGGGCTCCTACGAGCAGTACTTC. It codes for CASSLRQGSYEQYF.

The J gene is TRBJ1-4, the V gene TRBV30, with D tentatively TRBD1 (5 bases). From germline, CDR1 is GTSNPN and CDR2 SVGIG (reference sequence). This CDR3 is 14 amino acids long. V lost 2 bases, J lost 3 bases, and 10 bases lay in between. CDR3 DNA: TGTGCCTGGAGTCGGGGGAGGGCTAATGAAAAACTGTTTTTT. Protein sequence: CAWSRGRANEKLFF.

The chain has TRBV2 and TRBJ2-7; 10 bases are shared with TRBD2. The CDR3 spans 15 residues. The germline CDR1 and CDR2 sequences are SNHLY and FYNNEI. Unmatched junction bases numbered 11, after V lost 7 bases and J lost 5 bases. The DNA of the CDR3 is TGTGCCAGCACTAAAGAAGTACTAGCGGGGAACGAGCAGTACTTC. Translation gives CASTKEVLAGNEQYF.

This rearrangement joins TRBV7-9 to TRBJ2-3; D is unresolved. Germline-derived CDR1 and CDR2 are SEHNR and FQNEAQ (reference sequence). The CDR3 covers 12 residues. Deletions cut 6 bases from V and 2 bases from J, with 6 bases between. This CDR3 is CASRRSTDTQYF. DNA for the CDR3: TGTGCCAGCAGAAGATCCACAGATACGCAGTATTTT.

The rearrangement links TRBV2 to TRBJ1-3; D is unclear. The germline V and J ends were trimmed by 10 bases and 3 bases, with 22 bases remaining between them. Germline V gives CDR1 SNHLY, CDR2 FYNNEI. The CDR3 spans 16 residues. The CDR3 protein is CATHKQRRLGGNTIYF. DNA of the CDR3: TGTGCCACCCACAAACAGAGGCGGTTAGGTGGAAACACCATATATTTT.

The CDR3 sequence is CASSGKTGNQETQYF. DNA for the CDR3: TGCGCCAGCAGCGGCAAGACGGGGAACCAAGAGACCCAGTACTTC. The gene calls are TRBV5-1 and TRBJ2-5, with TRBD2 as a possible D gene (5 bases). CDR3 length equals 15 residues. The V end was cut by 4 bases, the J end by 0 bases, with 13 bases between. CDR1 is SGHRS, CDR2 YFSETQ, per germline.